This T cell receptor beta chain was obtained from a study of blood T cells in healthy people across ages. PCR was performed a second time for 7 to 11 cycles using a sample-barcoded 5' primer and a J-beta primer mix. TCRdb used MiXCR to reprocess the 5' RACE reads, holding one entry per CDR3 protein. The profile shows about 640,000 distinct CDR3 sequences, around three fifths of them singletons. The CDR3 totals 15 residues. Germline-derived CDR1 and CDR2 are SGHTA and FQGNSA. V gave up 6 bases and J gave up 3 bases, with 14 bases separating them. The J gene is TRBJ1-4, the V gene TRBV7-2; D perhaps matches TRBD1 (6 bases). The receptor's source is a man in his fifties or sixties in good health. Sequenced sample: blood. DNA for the CDR3: TGTGCCAGCAGTACGACAGGAATTTCTAATGAAAAACTGTTTTTT. Protein product: CASSTTGISNEKLFF.